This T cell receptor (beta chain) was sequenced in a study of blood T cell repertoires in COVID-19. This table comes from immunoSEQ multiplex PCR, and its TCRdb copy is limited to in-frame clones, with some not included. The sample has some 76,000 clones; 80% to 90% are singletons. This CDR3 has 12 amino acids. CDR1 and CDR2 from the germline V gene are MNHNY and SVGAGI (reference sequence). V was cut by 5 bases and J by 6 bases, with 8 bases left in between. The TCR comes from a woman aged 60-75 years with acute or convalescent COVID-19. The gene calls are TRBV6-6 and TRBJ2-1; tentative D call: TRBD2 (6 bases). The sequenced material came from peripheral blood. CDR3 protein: CASSGGSNEQFF. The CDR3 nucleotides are TGTGCCAGCAGTGGGGGGAGCAATGAGCAGTTCTTC.